The 13 T cell receptor beta chains reported below all come from one sample, sequenced in a study of Graves' ophthalmopathy and Graves' hyperthyroidism. RNA transcripts served as template for amplifying TCR beta CDR3 sequences. An opening RT-PCR round employed HTBI primers and preceded a second-round multiplex PCR. TCRdb re-derived calls from the multiplex PCR reads in MiXCR, one entry per CDR3 protein. The profile covers hundreds of thousands of distinct CDR3 sequences, with roughly 39% appearing a single time and more than 2.5% taken by the ten largest. Material: peripheral blood. The receptors stem from an adult man with Graves' ophthalmopathy.

As to this clonotype: A single base separates this from a much larger clone, so it may be a read error. The V gene is TRBV6-6, the J gene TRBJ1-2; 9 bases map to TRBD1. This CDR3 is 14 amino acids long. Per the germline V gene, CDR1 is MNHNY and CDR2 is SVGAGI (reference sequence). J gave up 8 bases and V 8 bases, and 12 bases lay outside the gene matches. CDR3 DNA sequence: TGTGCCAGCGGTATACCGGGACAGGGTTACGGCTACACCTTC. It yields the protein CASGIPGQGYGYTF.

Details on this clonotype: This could be a read error, since a much larger clone is one nucleotide away. The V gene is TRBV6-2 or TRBV6-3, the J gene TRBJ1-2; no firm D call. V lost 7 bases and J 4 bases, leaving 13 bases between the germline ends. Germline V gene lookup returns CDR1 MNHEY and CDR2 SVGEGT. The CDR3 is made up of 13 amino acids. The CDR3 DNA reads TGTGCCAGCACCCCCTCGGAAATCTATGGCTACACCTTC. It is translated as CASTPSEIYGYTF.

This clonotype was seen at least ten times. The chain carries TRBV29-1 and TRBJ1-5, with 12 bases lining up with TRBD1. The trim removed 5 bases at V and 6 bases at J, leaving 8 bases unmatched. The CDR3 totals 15 residues. In germline, CDR1 is SQVTM, CDR2 ANQGSEA. CDR3 residues: CSVSIGTGGIQPQHF. The DNA of the CDR3 is TGCAGCGTTTCAATCGGGACAGGGGGCATTCAGCCCCAGCATTTT.

This chain connects TRBV20-1 to TRBJ2-6; TRBD1 matches 7 bases. Trimming cost V 6 bases and J 1 base; bases outside gene matches: 9. The CDR3 totals 16 residues. Germline V gene lookup returns CDR1 DFQATT and CDR2 SNEGSKA (reference sequence). The CDR3 sequence is CSASSGTASGANVLTF. The CDR3 bases are TGCAGTGCCAGTAGTGGGACAGCTTCTGGGGCCAACGTCCTGACTTTC.

This clonotype came up a few times. V and J are TRBV6-5 and TRBJ1-4, with D perhaps matching TRBD1 (6 bases). The CDR3 covers 11 residues. Per the germline V gene, CDR1 is MNHEY and CDR2 is SVGAGI. V was clipped by 11 bases and J by 8 bases, with 12 bases between them. In nucleotides, the CDR3 is TGTGCCCCTCGCAGGGGCGAAAAACTGTTTTTT. Protein: CAPRRGEKLFF.

There are a few counts of this clonotype. This rearrangement joins TRBV11-2 to TRBJ2-7, with 11 bases identical to TRBD1. The V segment lost 7 bases and the J segment 0 bases; nucleotides outside the gene matches: 14. CDR1 and CDR2 from the germline V gene are SGHAT and FQNNGV. This CDR3 contains 18 residues. DNA of the CDR3: TGTGCCAGCACCGTATCCGTGACCGGGACAGGGGGCTCCTACGAGCAGTACTTC. This gives the protein CASTVSVTGTGGSYEQYF.

About this clonotype itself: A single base separates this from a much larger clone, so it may be a read error. The chain joins TRBV29-1 to TRBJ2-2; TRBD2 is a possible D gene (5 bases). The CDR3 contains 15 residues. The germline CDR1 and CDR2 sequences are SQVTM and ANQGSEA. DNA for the CDR3: TGCAGCGCCGTAGTGGGGTCGTCCAACACCGGGGAGCTGCTTTTT. The encoded protein is CSAVVGSSNTGELLF.

This clonotype has at least ten counts. J is TRBJ1-5 and V is TRBV9; 9 positions agree with TRBD1. V was clipped by 4 bases and J by 5 bases; unmatched bases: 7. There are 15 residues in the CDR3. CDR1 and CDR2 from the germline V gene are SGDLS and YYNGEE. DNA of the CDR3: TGTGCCAGCAGCTCTGGACAGGGGACCGATCAGCCCCAGCATTTT. Its protein is CASSSGQGTDQPQHF.

This clonotype has a count of ten or more. The V and J genes are TRBV7-9 and TRBJ1-2; D unresolved. Germline V gene sequence: CDR1 SEHNR, CDR2 FQNEAQ (reference sequence). The CDR3 runs to 14 residues. Trimming took 2 bases from V and 6 from J, leaving 13 bases between them. CDR3 region: CASSLMAIGNGYTF. The CDR3 DNA reads as TGTGCCAGCAGCTTAATGGCAATCGGAAATGGCTACACCTTC.

V and J are TRBV10-3 and TRBJ2-7; D is possibly TRBD2 (6 bases). CDR1 is ENHRY and CDR2 is SYGVKD in the germline V gene. Trimming left V 2 bases short and J 5 bases short, with 13 bases between. This CDR3 spans 14 amino acids. CDR3 bases: TGTGCCATCAGTGAGAGACCGGGAGCAAACGAGCAGTACTTC. This encodes CAISERPGANEQYF.

The chain employs TRBV10-3 and TRBJ1-4; D is uncertain. V was trimmed by 6 bases and J by 0 bases, leaving 5 bases between them. From germline, CDR1 is ENHRY and CDR2 SYGVKD. The CDR3 sequence is 13 residues long. Written as DNA, the CDR3 is TGTGCCATCAGATCTGCAACTAATGAAAAACTGTTTTTT. Its translation: CAIRSATNEKLFF.

This clonotype was counted ten times or more. The J gene is TRBJ2-7, the V gene TRBV12-3 or TRBV12-4; D is uncertain. The CDR3 is 11 residues long. The ends were cut back, 6 bases at V and 5 bases at J, with 8 bases in the middle. DNA of the CDR3: TGTGCCAGCAGCCAGTGGAACGAGCAGTACTTC. Its translation: CASSQWNEQYF.

In this sample, this clonotype turned up a few times. This may be a read error: a much more frequent sequence differs by one nucleotide. The conserved phenylalanine or tryptophan is not found at the CDR3 terminus, so this likely reflects a read error. The CDR3 loop is CASSLVRVTGKRETQYC. The DNA of the CDR3 is TGTGCCAGCAGCTTAGTGAGGGTGACAGGGAAAAGAGAGACCCAGTACTGC. The chain is built from TRBV7-8 and TRBJ2-5; 7 bases line up with TRBD1. Germline-derived CDR1 and CDR2 are SGHVS and FQNEAQ. The CDR3 is 17 amino acids. With 1 base clipped from V and 4 bases from J, the junction kept 12 bases outside the gene matches.